This T cell receptor (beta chain) emerged from a study of CD8+ T cells in alopecia areata. This clone has more than one count but fewer than ten. No antigen is known for it. Germline V gene data show CDR1 as LNHDA and CDR2 as SQIVND (reference sequence). Between the trimmed V and J ends, which lost 10 bases and 4 bases, there was a span of 16 bases. The CDR3 extends over 13 amino acids. Treatment meaning: oral pan-JAK inhibitor, 5-10 mg twice daily. From alopecia areata patients, lesional scalp punch biopsies and peripheral blood were collected. Study results and caveats: Sequencing of scalp samples also captures resident alphabeta T cells of normal skin. As there was one nonresponder, how baseline CD8+ expansion relates to response remains uncertain. Within the top 100, expanded CD8+ clones significantly decreased with tofacitinib, as did scalp clonality.

The authors extracted RNA and reverse transcribed it into cDNA as the sequencing template. Generated by immunoSEQ multiplex PCR, the TCRdb table keeps only in-frame clones and is missing some. The table lists 150,000 to 200,000 clones, roughly 60% of them singletons. The specimen was CD4+ T cells sorted from blood, collected around week 50, from a patient treated with tofacitinib. This receptor was obtained from a human donor with alopecia areata. The chain couples TRBV19 to TRBJ1-1, with no clear D. CDR3 DNA sequence: TGTGCCACCTCGTTCCGGCCGGTCACTGAAGCTTTCTTT. Amino acid sequence: CATSFRPVTEAFF.